This is a list of T cell receptor beta chains from one sample in a study of cytomegalovirus exposure and HLA in healthy donors. Clones were read by immunoSEQ multiplex PCR, and TCRdb kept only the in-frame ones, dropping some. The sample holds 150,000 to 200,000 clones, approximately 72% seen once. The sample was PBMCs. All receptors come from a man aged 45-65 years in good health and CMV-seronegative. CDR3s include the opening cysteine and the closing phenylalanine or tryptophan. A D gene is named only where the DNA matches it firmly. The listing skips clone size in some rows; elsewhere it reads once, few, many or a size class.

size: few
V: TRBV4-1
D: .
J: TRBJ1-1
DNA: TGCGCCAGCAGCCAAGTAACAGATCGGGGCACTGAAGCTTTCTTT
CDR3: CASSQVTDRGTEAFF

size: .
V: TRBV18
D: .
J: TRBJ1-1
DNA: TGTGCCAGCTCACCGGCTCTCATGAACACTGAAGCTTTCTTT
CDR3: CASSPALMNTEAFF

size: .
V: TRBV6-6
D: TRBD2
J: TRBJ2-2
DNA: TGTGCCAGCAGTTACTCACTAGCGGAGATCACCGGGGAGCTGTTTTTT
CDR3: CASSYSLAEITGELFF

size: once
V: TRBV9
D: .
J: TRBJ1-1
DNA: TGTGCCAGCAGCCCCGGGGGAGGGCTCACTGAAGCTTTCTTT
CDR3: CASSPGGGLTEAFF

size: .
V: TRBV6-5
D: TRBD1
J: TRBJ2-7
DNA: TGTGCCAGCAGCGAGCCCCGGGACAGCTCCTACGAGCAGTACTTC
CDR3: CASSEPRDSSYEQYF

size: few
V: TRBV7-9
D: .
J: TRBJ2-7
DNA: TGTGCCAGCAGCAAAACAGGGAACGAGCAGTACTTC
CDR3: CASSKTGNEQYF

size: .
V: TRBV28
D: TRBD1
J: TRBJ2-2
DNA: TGTGCCAGCAGTTTAACAGGGGGAGTCGGGGAGCTGTTTTTT
CDR3: CASSLTGGVGELFF

size: .
V: TRBV19
D: .
J: TRBJ1-5
DNA: TGTGCCAGTAGTATAGTCAGTCATAGCAATCAGCCCCAGCATTTT
CDR3: CASSIVSHSNQPQHF

size: .
V: TRBV7-3
D: TRBD2
J: TRBJ2-1
DNA: TGTGCCAGCAGCGCCTGGGTAGCGGGGGGGCGCAATGAGCAGTTCTTC
CDR3: CASSAWVAGGRNEQFF

size: few
V: TRBV4-3
D: .
J: TRBJ1-4
DNA: TGCGCCAGCAGCCAAGATAGAGGCAGTACTAATGAAAAACTGTTTTTT
CDR3: CASSQDRGSTNEKLFF

size: .
V: TRBV5-1
D: .
J: TRBJ1-5
DNA: TGCGCCAGCAGCTTGGGACCTCAGGGTAGCAATCAGCCCCAGCATTTT
CDR3: CASSLGPQGSNQPQHF

size: .
V: TRBV5-4
D: TRBD1
J: TRBJ2-3
DNA: TGTGCCAGCAGCCCACCCTTTGGACAGGAAGGCACAGATACGCAGTATTTT
CDR3: CASSPPFGQEGTDTQYF

size: few
V: TRBV2
D: .
J: TRBJ2-6
DNA: TGTGCCAGCAGTGCCCAGGGTACCTTTTACTCTGGGGCCAACGTCCTGACTTTC
CDR3: CASSAQGTFYSGANVLTF

size: .
V: TRBV29-1
D: TRBD1
J: TRBJ2-1
DNA: TGCAGCGTTGAGGGGGGACAGGGGGCACGGAATGAGCAGTTCTTC
CDR3: CSVEGGQGARNEQFF

size: .
V: TRBV5-5
D: TRBD1
J: TRBJ1-6
DNA: TGTGCCAGCAGTTACACAGGGGGATATTCACCCCTCCACTTT
CDR3: CASSYTGGYSPLHF

size: .
V: TRBV6-5
D: TRBD1
J: TRBJ2-1
DNA: TGTGCCAGCAGGGACAGGGGAGACACCTACAATGAGCAGTTCTTC
CDR3: CASRDRGDTYNEQFF

size: .
V: TRBV7-9
D: .
J: TRBJ2-7
DNA: TGTGCCAGCAGCTCAGCGCAGGGACGGGGGGAGCAGTACTTC
CDR3: CASSSAQGRGEQYF

size: .
V: TRBV19
D: .
J: TRBJ2-7
DNA: TGTGCCAGCAAAAAGCAGGGGAATGACGAGCAGTACTTC
CDR3: CASKKQGNDEQYF

size: .
V: TRBV6-6
D: TRBD2
J: TRBJ2-5
DNA: TGTGCCAGCAGTTCCCATCTAGCGGGGGAGGAGACCCAGTACTTC
CDR3: CASSSHLAGEETQYF

size: .
V: TRBV7-2
D: TRBD1
J: TRBJ2-7
DNA: TGTGCCAGCAGCTATGGACAGGCCTGGCGGGAGCAGTACTTC
CDR3: CASSYGQAWREQYF

size: .
V: TRBV28
D: TRBD1
J: TRBJ2-7
DNA: TGTGCCAGCAGTTTATTGTCGGGACAGGGGATCTCTCACTCCTACGAGCAGTACTTC
CDR3: CASSLLSGQGISHSYEQYF

size: .
V: TRBV7-2
D: TRBD1
J: TRBJ1-5
DNA: TGTGCCAGCAGCCCGGGACAGAATCAGCCCCAGCATTTT
CDR3: CASSPGQNQPQHF

size: .
V: TRBV2
D: .
J: TRBJ1-2
DNA: TGTGCCAGCAGTGATCAGGCCATATCATATGGCTACACCTTC
CDR3: CASSDQAISYGYTF

size: .
V: TRBV19
D: TRBD1
J: TRBJ2-7
DNA: TGTGCCAGTAGTATAGACAGGGGGCGCCTGCAGTACTTC
CDR3: CASSIDRGRLQYF

size: .
V: TRBV10-1
D: .
J: TRBJ1-2
DNA: TGCGCCAGCAGTGACAGGACAGAAATCTATGGCTACACCTTC
CDR3: CASSDRTEIYGYTF

size: .
V: TRBV5-1
D: .
J: TRBJ1-4
DNA: TGCGCCAGCAGCTTGGGGGGGGGTCTCGCAACTAATGAAAAACTGTTTTTT
CDR3: CASSLGGGLATNEKLFF